The T cell receptor beta chain under discussion was sequenced for a study of T cell responses to AZD1222 COVID-19 vaccine. The method was immunoSEQ multiplex PCR; TCRdb's version includes in-frame clones alone and lacks a portion of them. The table shows around 120,000 clones, with about nine tenths occurring only once. This clone was recorded only once. Its antigen is not identified. The CDR3 loop spans 17 amino acids. Germline trimming cut 5 bases from V and 0 bases from J; bases unmatched to any gene: 12. Germline V lookup: CDR1 SGHVS, CDR2 FQNEAQ. Findings and limits, study-wide: Nearly half of unique spike-specific TCRs reportedly avoided B.1.351 and B.1.1.7 mutated regions.

The material was peripheral blood, obtained on day 0 of AZD1222 vaccination. This TCR was recovered from an adult in good health. V usage is TRBV7-8 and J usage is TRBJ2-7, with 8 bases fitting TRBD1. The CDR3 region has the DNA TGTGCCAGCAGCCGACGACAGGGGTTCCGGACCTCCTACGAGCAGTACTTC. Translation gives CASSRRQGFRTSYEQYF.